This TCR beta chain was identified in a study of T cell responses to AZD1222 COVID-19 vaccine. Overall study results and limits: Spike was spanned by vaccine-associated CD4 TCRs, with dominance at 160-218 and 743-854. Seropositive status at baseline applied to only a handful of AZD1222 recipients. Clonal diversity was possibly underestimated, and white British individuals and females predominated among donors. As reported, nearly half of all spike-specific TCRs target variant regions that are unmutated.

In regard to this clone: What it binds is unknown.

Assay: immunoSEQ multiplex PCR; the TCRdb copy retains only in-frame clones and omits some. This sample has more than 45,000 clones, with approximately 88% found just once. The V gene's germline CDR1 is KGHDR and CDR2 SFDVKD. The CDR3 has 14 residues. V was trimmed by 9 bases and J by 3 bases, leaving 13 bases between them. This rearrangement joins TRBV24-1 to TRBJ1-4; D is unresolved. The sequence came from an adult in good health. Here the sequenced sample was peripheral blood, taken on day 0 of AZD1222 vaccination. The CDR3 DNA reads TGTGCCACCTCCTCAAGGGCCGCTAATGAAAAACTGTTTTTT. Its translation is CATSSRAANEKLFF.